Listed below are T cell receptor beta chains from one sample, sequenced in a study of blood T cell repertoires in COVID-19. Measured with immunoSEQ multiplex PCR; TCRdb has only the in-frame clones, and not every one. The table has hundreds of thousands of clones, roughly 91% seen once. The sequenced sample was peripheral blood. The origin of the receptors is a woman between 50 and 59 years old with COVID-19, enrolled during active disease. Both conserved end residues are part of each CDR3. The D gene is left open where the match is weak.

v_call d_call cdr3_aa
TRBV12-5 TRBD1 CASGKGTGGHTEAFF
TRBV3-1/TRBV3-2 TRBD2 CASSPGLALTDTQYF
TRBV7-3 TRBD2 CASSPGLADTQYF
TRBV5-4 TRBD1 CASSKQTGQNKNIQYF
TRBV28 TRBD1 CASSSRQGAFYGYTF
TRBV13 - CASSLEQGYHEQYF
TRBV30 - CAWSVLAGTGTEAFF
TRBV6-5 TRBD1 CASSYSGTGGRIYF
TRBV5-1 - CASSLNGAYNEQFF
TRBV25-1 - CASRQTGLNSPLHF
TRBV9 - CASSAEGGAFNEKLFF
TRBV6-2/TRBV6-3 - CASSYSIGGLVSNQPQHF
TRBV5-1 - CASSLESWGDGYTF
TRBV15 - CATSRDRGMNTEAFF
TRBV24-1 - CATSDSNLPGDRRYGYTF
TRBV5-1 TRBD2 CASSHSGTSVPEQFF
TRBV7-9 - CASSLAEGFSGANVLTF
TRBV27 - CASSLPGPEAFF
TRBV12-5 - CASGSPDYNDEQFF
TRBV11-2 - CASSLTRDRLNYGYTF
TRBV10-3 TRBD2 CAIKGLAPPDTQYF
TRBV7-9 - CASSLQVTSEQYF
TRBV5-5 TRBD1 CASSLGELGQDNTEAFF
TRBV3-1/TRBV3-2 - CASSQGRDEQYF
TRBV5-1 - CASKPGAGQKTHTF
TRBV19 - CASSIRDWPMLNF
TRBV19 - CASILRWGDTEAFF
TRBV29-1 TRBD1 CSAGQGDSPLHF
TRBV30 - CAWGGISGELFF
TRBV5-6 TRBD1 CASSLIVQGHGYTF
TRBV5-1 TRBD2 CASSLSAGGDTGELFF
TRBV27 - CASSLWTSTDTQYF